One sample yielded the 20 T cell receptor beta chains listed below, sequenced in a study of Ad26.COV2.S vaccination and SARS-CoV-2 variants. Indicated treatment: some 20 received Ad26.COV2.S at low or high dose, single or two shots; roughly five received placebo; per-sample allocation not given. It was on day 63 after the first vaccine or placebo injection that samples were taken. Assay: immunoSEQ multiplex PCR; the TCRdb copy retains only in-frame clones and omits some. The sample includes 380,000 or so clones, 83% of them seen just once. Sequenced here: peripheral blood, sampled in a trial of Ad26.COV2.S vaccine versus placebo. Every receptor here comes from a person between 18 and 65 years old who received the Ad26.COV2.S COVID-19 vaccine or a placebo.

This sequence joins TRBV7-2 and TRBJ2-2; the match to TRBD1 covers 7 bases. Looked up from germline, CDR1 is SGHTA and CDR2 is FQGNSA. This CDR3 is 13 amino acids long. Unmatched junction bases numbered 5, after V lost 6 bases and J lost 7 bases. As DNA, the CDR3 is TGTGCCAGCAGTTACAGGGGTTTCGGGGAGCTGTTTTTT. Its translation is CASSYRGFGELFF.

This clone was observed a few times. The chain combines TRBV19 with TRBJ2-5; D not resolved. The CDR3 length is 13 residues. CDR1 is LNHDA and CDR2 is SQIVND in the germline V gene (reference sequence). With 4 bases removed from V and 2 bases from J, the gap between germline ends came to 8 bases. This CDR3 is CASSRALQETQYF. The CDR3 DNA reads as TGTGCCAGTAGTAGAGCCCTACAAGAGACCCAGTACTTC.

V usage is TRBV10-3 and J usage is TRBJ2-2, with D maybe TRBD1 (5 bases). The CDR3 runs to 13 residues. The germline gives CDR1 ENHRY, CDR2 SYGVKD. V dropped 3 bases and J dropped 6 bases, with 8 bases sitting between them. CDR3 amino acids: CAISDVGPGELFF. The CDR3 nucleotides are TGTGCCATCAGTGATGTGGGGCCCGGGGAGCTGTTTTTT.

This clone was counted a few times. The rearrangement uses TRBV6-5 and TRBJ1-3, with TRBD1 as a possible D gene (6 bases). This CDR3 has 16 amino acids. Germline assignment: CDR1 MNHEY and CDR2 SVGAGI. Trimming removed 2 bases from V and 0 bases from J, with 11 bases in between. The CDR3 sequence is CASSYGRGGSGNTIYF. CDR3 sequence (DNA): TGTGCCAGCAGTTACGGCAGGGGTGGCTCTGGAAACACCATATATTTT.

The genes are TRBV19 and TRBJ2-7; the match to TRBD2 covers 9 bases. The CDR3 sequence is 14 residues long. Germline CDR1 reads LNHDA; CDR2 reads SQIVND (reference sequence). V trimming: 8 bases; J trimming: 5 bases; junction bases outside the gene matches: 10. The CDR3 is CASSLGLALDEQYF. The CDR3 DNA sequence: TGTGCCAGTTCTCTTGGACTAGCGCTCGACGAGCAGTACTTC.

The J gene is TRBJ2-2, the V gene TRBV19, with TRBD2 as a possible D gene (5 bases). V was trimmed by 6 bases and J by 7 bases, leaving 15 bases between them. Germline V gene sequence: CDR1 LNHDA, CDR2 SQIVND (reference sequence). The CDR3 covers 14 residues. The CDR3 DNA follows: TGTGCCAGTAGAACCAGCGGTGGAGGCGGGGAGCTGTTTTTT. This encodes CASRTSGGGGELFF.

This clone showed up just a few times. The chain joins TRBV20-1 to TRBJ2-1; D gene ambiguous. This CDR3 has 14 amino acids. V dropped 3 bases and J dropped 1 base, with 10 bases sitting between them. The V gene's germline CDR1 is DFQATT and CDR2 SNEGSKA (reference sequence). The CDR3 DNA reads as TGCAGTGCTAGTAAGGCTCAATCCTACAATGAGCAGTTCTTC. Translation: CSASKAQSYNEQFF.

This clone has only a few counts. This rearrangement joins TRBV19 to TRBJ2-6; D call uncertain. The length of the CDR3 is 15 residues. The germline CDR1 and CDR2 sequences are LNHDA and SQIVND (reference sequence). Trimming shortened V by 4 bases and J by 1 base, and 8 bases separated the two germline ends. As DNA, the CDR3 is TGTGCCAGTAGTAGACACAAGTCTGGGGCCAACGTCCTGACTTTC. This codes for CASSRHKSGANVLTF. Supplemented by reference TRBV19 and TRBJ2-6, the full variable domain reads DGGITQSPKYLFRKEGQNVTLSCEQNLNHDAMYWYRQDPGQGLRLIYYSQIVNDFQKGDIAEGYSVSREKKESFPLTVTSAQKNPTAFYLCASSRHKSGANVLTFGAGSRLTVL.

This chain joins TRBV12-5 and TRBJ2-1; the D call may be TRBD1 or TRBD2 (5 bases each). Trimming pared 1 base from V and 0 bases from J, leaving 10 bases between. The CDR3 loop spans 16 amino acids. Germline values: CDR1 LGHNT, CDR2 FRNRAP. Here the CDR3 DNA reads TGTGCTAGTGGTTTGGGGGGACGGTACTCCTACAATGAGCAGTTCTTC. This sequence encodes CASGLGGRYSYNEQFF.

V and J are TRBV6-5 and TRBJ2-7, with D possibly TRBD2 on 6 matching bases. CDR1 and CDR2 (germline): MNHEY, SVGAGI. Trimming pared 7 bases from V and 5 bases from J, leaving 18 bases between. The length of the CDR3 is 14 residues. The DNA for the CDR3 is TGTGCCAGCAAGGCTGCGGGAAAGAGGAACGAGCAGTACTTC. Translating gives CASKAAGKRNEQYF.

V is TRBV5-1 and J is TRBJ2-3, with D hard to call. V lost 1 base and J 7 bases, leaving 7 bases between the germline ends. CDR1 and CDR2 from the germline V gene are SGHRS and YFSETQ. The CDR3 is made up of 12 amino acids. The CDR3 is CASSLQDYTQYF. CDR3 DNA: TGCGCCAGCAGCTTGCAGGATTATACGCAGTATTTT.

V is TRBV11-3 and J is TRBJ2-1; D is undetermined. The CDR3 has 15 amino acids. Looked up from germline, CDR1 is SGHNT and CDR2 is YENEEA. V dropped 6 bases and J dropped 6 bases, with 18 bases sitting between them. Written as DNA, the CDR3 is TGTGCCAGCAGTCGTCCTTACCTCAAACCCAATGAGCAGTTCTTC. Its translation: CASSRPYLKPNEQFF.

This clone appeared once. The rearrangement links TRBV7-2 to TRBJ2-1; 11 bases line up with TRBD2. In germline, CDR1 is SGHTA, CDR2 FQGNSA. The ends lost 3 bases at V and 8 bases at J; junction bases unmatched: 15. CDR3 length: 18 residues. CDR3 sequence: CASSLRPGTSGAKDEQFF. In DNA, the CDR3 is TGTGCCAGCAGCTTGAGACCCGGGACTAGCGGAGCCAAGGATGAGCAGTTCTTC.

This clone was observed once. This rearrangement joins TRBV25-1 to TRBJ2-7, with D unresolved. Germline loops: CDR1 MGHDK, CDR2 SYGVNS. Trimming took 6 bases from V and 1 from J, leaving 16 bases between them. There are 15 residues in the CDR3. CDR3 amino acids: CASSHGPPGSYEQYF. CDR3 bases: TGTGCCAGCAGCCATGGACCTCCTGGTTCCTACGAGCAGTACTTC.

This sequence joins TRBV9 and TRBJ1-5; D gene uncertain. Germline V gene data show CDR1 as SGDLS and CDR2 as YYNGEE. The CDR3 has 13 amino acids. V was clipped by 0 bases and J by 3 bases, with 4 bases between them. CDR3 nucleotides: TGTGCCAGCAGCGTAGACAACAATCAGCCCCAGCATTTT. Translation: CASSVDNNQPQHF.

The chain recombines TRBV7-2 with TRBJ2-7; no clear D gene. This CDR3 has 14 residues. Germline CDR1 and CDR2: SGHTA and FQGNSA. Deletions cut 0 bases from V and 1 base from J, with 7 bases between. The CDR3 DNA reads TGTGCCAGCAGCTTAGCACTATCTTCCTACGAGCAGTACTTC. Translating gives CASSLALSSYEQYF.

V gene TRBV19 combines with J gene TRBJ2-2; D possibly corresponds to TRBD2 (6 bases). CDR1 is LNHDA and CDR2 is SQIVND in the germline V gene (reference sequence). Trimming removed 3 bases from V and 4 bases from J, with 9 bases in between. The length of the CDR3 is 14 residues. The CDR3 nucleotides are TGTGCCAGTAGTATGGGGGGTCTCACCGGGGAGCTGTTTTTT. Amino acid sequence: CASSMGGLTGELFF.

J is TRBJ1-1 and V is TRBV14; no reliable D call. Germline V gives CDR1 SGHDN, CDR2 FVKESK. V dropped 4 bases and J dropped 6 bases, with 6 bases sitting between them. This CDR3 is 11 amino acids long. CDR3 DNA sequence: TGTGCCAGCAGCCGGACTGCTGAAGCTTTCTTT. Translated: CASSRTAEAFF. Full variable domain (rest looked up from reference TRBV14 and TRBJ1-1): EAGVTQFPSHSVIEKGQTVTLRCDPISGHDNLYWYRRVMGKEIKFLLHFVKESKQDESGMPNNRFLAERTGGTYSTLKVQPAELEDSGVYFCASSRTAEAFFGQGTRLTVV.

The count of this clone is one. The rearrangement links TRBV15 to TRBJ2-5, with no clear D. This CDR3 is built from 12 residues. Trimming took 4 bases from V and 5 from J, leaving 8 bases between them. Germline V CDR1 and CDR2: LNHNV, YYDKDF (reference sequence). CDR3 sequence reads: CATSNRVETQYF. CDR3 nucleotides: TGTGCCACCAGCAATAGGGTTGAGACCCAGTACTTC. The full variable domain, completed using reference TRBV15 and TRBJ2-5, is DAMVIQNPRYQVTQFGKPVTLSCSQTLNHNVMYWYQQKSSQAPKLLFHYYDKDFNNEADTPDNFQSRRPNTSFCFLDIRSPGLGDTAMYLCATSNRVETQYFGPGTRLLVL.

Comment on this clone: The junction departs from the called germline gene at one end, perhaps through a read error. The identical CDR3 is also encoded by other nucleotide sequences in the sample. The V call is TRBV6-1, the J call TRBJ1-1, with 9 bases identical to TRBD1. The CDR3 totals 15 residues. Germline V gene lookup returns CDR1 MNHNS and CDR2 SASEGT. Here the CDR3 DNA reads TGTGCTAGCAGTGAAGAGGGGACAGGGACCACTGAAGCTTTCTTT. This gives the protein CASSEEGTGTTEAFF.